These 20 T cell receptor beta chains were all obtained from the same sample, sequenced in a study of T cells in Graves' hyperthyroidism and ophthalmopathy. It was RNA transcripts that yielded the amplified TCR beta CDR3 regions. The TCR CDR3 was amplified in a first-round RT-PCR using the HTBI primer set. TCRdb recomputed calls from the multiplex PCR reads with MiXCR, one row per CDR3 protein. The data contain approximately 590,000 distinct CDR3 sequences, just over 45% of them seen just once; the ten biggest clones take up roughly 8.2%. The sample comprised peripheral blood or thyroid tissue (not recorded which). Receptors were obtained from a young woman with Graves' hyperthyroidism.

This clonotype was seen ten or more times. The chain is built from TRBV24-1 and TRBJ2-5; no clear D gene. The germline V gene has CDR1 KGHDR and CDR2 SFDVKD. CDR3 length equals 12 residues. The V end was cut by 3 bases, the J end by 8 bases, with 9 bases between. CDR3 nucleotides: TGTGCCACCAGTGATAACGTTGGAACCCAGTACTTC. Protein product: CATSDNVGTQYF.

This rearrangement joins TRBV11-1 to TRBJ1-2; D possibly corresponds to TRBD1 (5 bases). V was shortened by 9 bases and J by 8 bases, with 28 bases between the two germline ends. The CDR3 sequence is 16 residues long. Germline V gene sequence: CDR1 SGHAT, CDR2 FQDESV (reference sequence). This CDR3 is CASSPATTRGAEGYTF. The CDR3 DNA reads TGTGCCAGTAGCCCCGCAACTACTCGAGGGGCGGAAGGCTACACCTTC. The entire variable domain, with the rest obtained from reference TRBV11-1 and TRBJ1-2, is as follows: EAEVAQSPRYKITEKSQAVAFWCDPISGHATLYWYRQILGQGPELLVQFQDESVVDDSQLPKDRFSAERLKGVDSTLKIQPAELGDSAMYLCASSPATTRGAEGYTFGSGTRLTVV.

This clonotype has more than one count but fewer than ten. The V call is TRBV12-3 or TRBV12-4, the J call TRBJ1-1; possible D gene TRBD1, 6 bases. This CDR3 is built from 14 residues. The V end was cut by 6 bases, the J end by 1 base, with 12 bases between. CDR3 coding DNA: TGTGCCAGCAGCCCGGCGGACAGGAACACTGAAGCTTTCTTT. Protein sequence: CASSPADRNTEAFF.

This clonotype appeared a few times. This could be a read error, since a much larger clone is one nucleotide away. This chain links TRBV7-2 with TRBJ2-7; 7 nucleotides agree with TRBD1. CDR1 is SGHTA and CDR2 is FQGNSA in the germline V gene. V gave up 0 bases and J gave up 5 bases; unmatched junction bases: 1. The length of the CDR3 is 13 residues. The CDR3 protein is CASSLAGGNEQYF. CDR3 DNA sequence: TGTGCCAGCAGCTTAGCAGGGGGCAACGAGCAGTACTTC.

The V gene is TRBV13, the J gene TRBJ2-2; perhaps TRBD1 as D (5 bases). The ends were cut back, 6 bases at V and 1 base at J, with 18 bases in the middle. The germline gives CDR1 PRHDT, CDR2 FYEKMQ (reference sequence). This CDR3 comprises 17 residues. The CDR3 protein is CASSGMDTIRNTGELFF. In nucleotides, the CDR3 is TGTGCCAGCAGTGGAATGGACACCATCAGGAACACCGGGGAGCTGTTTTTT.

This clonotype showed up many times. The chain couples TRBV29-1 to TRBJ2-7; 7 bases line up with TRBD1. The CDR3 is made up of 13 amino acids. Germline values: CDR1 SQVTM, CDR2 ANQGSEA. J was trimmed by 3 bases and V by 4 bases; bases with no gene match: 6. The chain's CDR3 is CSVVDRRYYEQYF. CDR3 nucleotides: TGCAGCGTTGTGGACAGGAGATACTACGAGCAGTACTTC.

This clonotype was found many times. The chain combines TRBV2 with TRBJ2-5, with D perhaps matching TRBD1 or TRBD2 (5 bases each). Per germline, CDR1 SNHLY and CDR2 FYNNEI. V lost 6 bases and J lost 5, with 13 bases in between. CDR3 length: 13 amino acids. The CDR3: CASRSRGRETQYF. The DNA for the CDR3 is TGTGCCAGCAGGTCGAGGGGCCGGGAGACCCAGTACTTC.

The gene calls are TRBV6-5 and TRBJ1-5, with D possibly matching TRBD1 (5 bases). V was trimmed by 1 base and J by 4 bases, leaving 8 bases between them. CDR1 and CDR2 (germline): MNHEY, SVGAGI. The CDR3 spans 14 residues. Here the CDR3 reads CASSYWDRNQPQHF. The CDR3 DNA sequence: TGTGCCAGCAGTTACTGGGACCGAAATCAGCCCCAGCATTTT.

This clonotype was observed a handful of times. This chain links TRBV7-8 with TRBJ2-5; unclear D gene. Trimming took off 2 bases at V and 5 bases at J, with 12 bases between the two ends. The CDR3 runs 14 residues. The germline V gene has CDR1 SGHVS and CDR2 FQNEAQ. CDR3 sequence (DNA): TGTGCCAGCAGCTTACTATCCGGATCGGAGACCCAGTACTTC. It yields the protein CASSLLSGSETQYF. Drawing the rest from reference TRBV7-8 and TRBJ2-5, the complete variable domain is GAGVSQSPRYKVAKRGQDVALRCDPISGHVSLFWYQQALGQGPEFLTYFQNEAQLDKSGLPSDRFFAERPEGSVSTLKIQRTQQEDSAVYLCASSLLSGSETQYFGPGTRLLVL.

This chain's CDR3 is CAISPAGDQGEAFF. The CDR3 DNA is TGTGCCATCAGTCCTGCAGGGGACCAGGGGGAAGCTTTCTTT. This chain connects TRBV10-3 to TRBJ1-1, with a weak D call TRBD1 (6 bases). V was trimmed by 5 bases and J by 8 bases, leaving 18 bases between them. Germline CDR1 reads ENHRY; CDR2 reads SYGVKD. The CDR3 is 14 residues long.

V and J are TRBV24-1 and TRBJ1-2; D not resolved. This CDR3 is 12 amino acids long. Germline V gives CDR1 KGHDR, CDR2 SFDVKD. V shed 11 bases and J shed 5 bases, with 14 bases lying between them. The CDR3 spells CASSPRTYGYTF. The CDR3, as DNA: TGTGCCAGCTCACCAAGGACTTATGGCTACACCTTC.

The chain joins TRBV29-1 to TRBJ2-2; D is unresolved. Germline V lookup: CDR1 SQVTM, CDR2 ANQGSEA. The germline V and J ends were trimmed by 2 bases and 5 bases, with 6 bases remaining between them. The CDR3 is 12 residues long. CDR3: CSVESRTGELFF. DNA for the CDR3: TGCAGCGTTGAATCCAGGACCGGGGAGCTGTTTTTT.

This clonotype was seen many times. The chain is built from TRBV29-1 and TRBJ2-5; D is ambiguous. From germline, CDR1 is SQVTM and CDR2 ANQGSEA. The CDR3 has 15 residues. Trimming took off 0 bases at V and 2 bases at J, with 13 bases between the two ends. In DNA form, the CDR3 reads TGCAGCGTTGAAGAGGCCAGCGAGAGACAAGAGACCCAGTACTTC. As protein: CSVEEASERQETQYF.

The table lists this clonotype with a few counts. J is TRBJ1-2 and V is TRBV5-8; D is uncertain. Trimming removed 5 bases from V and 4 bases from J, with 15 bases in between. Germline V gene data show CDR1 as SGHTS and CDR2 as YDEGEE. CDR3 size: 14 residues. CDR3 protein: CASSFALESYGYTF. The CDR3, as DNA: TGTGCCAGCAGTTTTGCGTTGGAGAGCTATGGCTACACCTTC.

This chain links TRBV5-1 with TRBJ1-1, with 7 nucleotides matching TRBD1. J was trimmed by 2 bases and V by 3 bases; bases with no gene match: 10. CDR3 size: 16 residues. CDR1 is SGHRS and CDR2 is YFSETQ in the germline V gene. As DNA, the CDR3 is TGCGCCAGCAGCTCGGGCAGTAACAGGGGAAACACTGAAGCTTTCTTT. The encoded protein is CASSSGSNRGNTEAFF.

To note about this clonotype: This may come from a read error, since a much larger clone is one base off. V gene TRBV2 combines with J gene TRBJ1-5; maybe TRBD1 (5 bases). CDR3 length equals 13 residues. Deletions cut 3 bases from V and 6 bases from J, with 9 bases between. Germline lookup yields CDR1 SNHLY and CDR2 FYNNEI. The CDR3 here is CASSDRASQPQHF. CDR3 in DNA: TGTGCCAGCAGTGACAGGGCTTCTCAGCCCCAGCATTTT.

About this clonotype itself: A much larger clonotype is one base distant, so this may be a read error. The chain recombines TRBV29-1 with TRBJ1-1, with D unclear. Trimming stripped 0 bases from V and 4 bases from J, with 9 bases between. The germline V gene has CDR1 SQVTM and CDR2 ANQGSEA. This CDR3 region has 13 residues. CDR3 loop: CSVEDTVSTEAFF. CDR3 sequence (DNA): TGCAGCGTTGAAGACACGGTGAGCACTGAAGCTTTCTTT.

A word on this clonotype: A much larger clone lies one base from this, so it may be a read error. As the CDR3 is not closed by the conserved phenylalanine or tryptophan, this likely results from a read error. CDR3 loop: CASSIRTEKGYTL. DNA for the CDR3: TGTGCCAGCAGCATTAGGACCGAGAAAGGCTACACCCTC. The V and J genes are TRBV7-9 and TRBJ1-2; D call uncertain. The CDR3 is 13 residues long. V gave up 5 bases and J gave up 8 bases, with 15 bases separating them. Germline V CDR1 and CDR2: SEHNR, FQNEAQ (reference sequence).

The chain is built from TRBV29-1 and TRBJ1-6, with TRBD1 identical over 8 bases. The J segment lost 8 bases and the V segment lost 7 bases, leaving 13 bases of the junction unmatched. The germline V gene has CDR1 SQVTM and CDR2 ANQGSEA. The CDR3 extends over 15 amino acids. CDR3 loop: CSGGHGQGQDSPLHF. CDR3 DNA sequence: TGCAGCGGAGGTCACGGACAGGGCCAGGATTCACCCCTCCACTTT.

This clonotype was found a few times. The J gene is TRBJ1-2, the V gene TRBV20-1, with 8 positions matching TRBD1. The ends lost 5 bases at V and 3 bases at J; junction bases unmatched: 8. Germline CDR1 and CDR2: DFQATT and SNEGSKA (reference sequence). CDR3 size: 14 residues. CDR3 nucleotide sequence: TGCAGTGCTCGCAGGACAGGGCCGCACTATGGCTACACCTTC. It codes for CSARRTGPHYGYTF.